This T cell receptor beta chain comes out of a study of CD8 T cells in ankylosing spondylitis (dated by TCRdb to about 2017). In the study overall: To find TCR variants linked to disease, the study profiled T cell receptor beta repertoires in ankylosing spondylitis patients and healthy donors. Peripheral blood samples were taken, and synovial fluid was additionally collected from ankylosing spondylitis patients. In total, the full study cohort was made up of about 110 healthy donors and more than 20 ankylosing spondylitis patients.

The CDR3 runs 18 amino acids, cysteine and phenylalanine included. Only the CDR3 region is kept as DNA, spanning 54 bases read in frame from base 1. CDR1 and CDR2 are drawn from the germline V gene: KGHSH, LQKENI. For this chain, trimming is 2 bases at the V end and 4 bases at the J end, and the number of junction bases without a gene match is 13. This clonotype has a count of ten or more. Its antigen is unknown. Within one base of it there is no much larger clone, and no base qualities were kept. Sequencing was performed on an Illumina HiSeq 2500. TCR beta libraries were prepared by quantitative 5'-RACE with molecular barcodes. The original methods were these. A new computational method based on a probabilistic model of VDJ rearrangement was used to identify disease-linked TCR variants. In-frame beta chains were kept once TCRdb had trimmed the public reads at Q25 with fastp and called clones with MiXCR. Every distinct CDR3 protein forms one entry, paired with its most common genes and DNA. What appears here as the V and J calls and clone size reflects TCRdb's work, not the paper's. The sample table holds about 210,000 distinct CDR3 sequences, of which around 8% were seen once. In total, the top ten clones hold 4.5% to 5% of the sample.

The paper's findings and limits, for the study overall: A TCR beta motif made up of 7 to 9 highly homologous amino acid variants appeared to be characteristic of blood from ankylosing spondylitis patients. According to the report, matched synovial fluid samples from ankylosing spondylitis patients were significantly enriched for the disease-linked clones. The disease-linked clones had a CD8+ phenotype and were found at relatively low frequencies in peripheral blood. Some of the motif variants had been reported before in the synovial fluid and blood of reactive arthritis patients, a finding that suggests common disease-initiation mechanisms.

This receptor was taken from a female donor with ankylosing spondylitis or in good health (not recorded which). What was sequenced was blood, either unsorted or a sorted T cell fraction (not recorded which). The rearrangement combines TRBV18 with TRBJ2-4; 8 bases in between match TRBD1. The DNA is TGTGCCAGCTCACCAACATTAGCCCGGGACAGGCATAAAAACATTCAGTACTTC. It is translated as CASSPTLARDRHKNIQYF.